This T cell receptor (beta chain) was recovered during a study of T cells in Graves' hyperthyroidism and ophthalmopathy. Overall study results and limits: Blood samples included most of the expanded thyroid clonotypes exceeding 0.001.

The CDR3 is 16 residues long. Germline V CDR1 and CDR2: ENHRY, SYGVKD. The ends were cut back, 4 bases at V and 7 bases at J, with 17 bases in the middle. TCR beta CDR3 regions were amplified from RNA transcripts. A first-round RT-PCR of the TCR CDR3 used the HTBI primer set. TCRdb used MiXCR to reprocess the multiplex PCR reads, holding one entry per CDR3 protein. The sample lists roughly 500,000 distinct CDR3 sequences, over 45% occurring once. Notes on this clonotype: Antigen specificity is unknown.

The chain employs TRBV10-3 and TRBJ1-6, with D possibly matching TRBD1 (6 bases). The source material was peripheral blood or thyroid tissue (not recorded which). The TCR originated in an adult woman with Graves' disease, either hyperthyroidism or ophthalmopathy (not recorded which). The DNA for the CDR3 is TGTGCCATCAGTGCTAGTGCGGGGGCAAGGAATTCACCCCTCCACTTT. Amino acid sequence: CAISASAGARNSPLHF.